This T cell receptor (beta chain) derives from a study of blood T cell repertoires in COVID-19. This clone is medium-sized (0.01 to 0.1%) by share. This CDR3 region has 19 residues. CDR1 and CDR2 from the germline V gene are SGHRS and YFSETQ. The ends lost 2 bases at V and 0 bases at J; junction bases unmatched: 13. Original methodology: Counts of nucleated cells, estimated from reference gene primer amplification, were obtained. Repertoires were generated with immunoSEQ multiplex PCR, while TCRdb's copy carries only in-frame clones and drops some. V, J and clone size were drawn from that table, and D and trimming were deduced from the DNA. Altogether around 86,000 clones are present, 75% to 85% being singletons, with the ten largest covering approximately 28%.

This TCR was recovered from a woman aged 80 or older with acute or convalescent COVID-19. This chain connects TRBV5-1 to TRBJ2-1; 8 bases line up with TRBD2. The source material was peripheral blood. CDR3 sequence: CASSLKGTSRGSSYNEQFF. The DNA for the CDR3 is TGCGCCAGCAGCTTAAAGGGGACTAGTAGGGGAAGCTCCTACAATGAGCAGTTCTTC.